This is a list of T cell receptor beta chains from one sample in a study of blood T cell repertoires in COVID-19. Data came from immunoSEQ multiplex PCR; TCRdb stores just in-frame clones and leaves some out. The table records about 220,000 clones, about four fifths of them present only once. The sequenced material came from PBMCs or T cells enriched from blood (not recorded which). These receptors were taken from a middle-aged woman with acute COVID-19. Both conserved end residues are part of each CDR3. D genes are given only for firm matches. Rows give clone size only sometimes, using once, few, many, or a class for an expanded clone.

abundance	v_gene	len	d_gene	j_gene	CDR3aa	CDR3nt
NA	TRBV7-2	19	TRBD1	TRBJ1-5	CASSLVGTGGTSSNQPQHF	TGTGCCAGCAGCTTAGTTGGGACAGGGGGCACGTCAAGCAATCAGCCCCAGCATTTT
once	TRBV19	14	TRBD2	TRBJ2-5	CASRPRGGRETQYF	TGTGCCAGTAGGCCTCGGGGGGGCCGAGAGACCCAGTACTTC
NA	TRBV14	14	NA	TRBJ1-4	CASSQVRAGEKLFF	TGTGCCAGCAGCCAAGTCAGGGCCGGCGAAAAACTGTTTTTT
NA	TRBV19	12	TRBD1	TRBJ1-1	CASTGAGAEAFF	TGTGCCAGCACAGGGGCGGGTGCTGAAGCTTTCTTT
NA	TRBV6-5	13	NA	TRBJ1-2	CASNRGGRSGYTF	TGTGCCAGCAATAGGGGGGGGAGGTCGGGCTACACCTTC
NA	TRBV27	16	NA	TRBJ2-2	CASSPPRRGLAGELFF	TGTGCCAGCAGCCCTCCCCGACGGGGGTTAGCCGGGGAGCTGTTTTTT
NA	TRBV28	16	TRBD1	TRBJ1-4	CASSLGTGGVGEKLFF	TGTGCCAGCAGTTTGGGGACAGGGGGAGTTGGAGAAAAACTGTTTTTT
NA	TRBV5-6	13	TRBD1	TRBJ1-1	CASSFDRGTEAFF	TGTGCCAGCAGCTTTGACAGGGGCACTGAAGCTTTCTTT
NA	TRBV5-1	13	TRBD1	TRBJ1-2	CASSAGQGRGYTF	TGCGCCAGCAGCGCGGGACAGGGCCGGGGCTACACCTTC
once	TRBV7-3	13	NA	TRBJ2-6	CASSFATPFVLTF	TGTGCCAGCAGCTTCGCGACACCCTTTGTCCTGACTTTC
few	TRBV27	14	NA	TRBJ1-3	CASSRGGVGNTIYF	TGTGCCAGCAGTCGGGGGGGGGTTGGAAACACCATATATTTT
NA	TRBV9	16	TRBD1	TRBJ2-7	CASSVAMGTGGDEQYF	TGTGCCAGCAGCGTAGCTATGGGGACAGGGGGCGACGAGCAGTACTTC
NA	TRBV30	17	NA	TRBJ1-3	CAWSGTGRTNSGNTIYF	TGTGCCTGGAGTGGAACGGGGAGGACGAACTCTGGAAACACCATATATTTT
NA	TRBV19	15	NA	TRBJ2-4	CASSGEALAKNIQYF	TGTGCCAGTAGTGGGGAGGCACTAGCCAAAAACATTCAGTACTTC
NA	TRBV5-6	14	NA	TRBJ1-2	CASSLPGFSYGYTF	TGTGCCAGCAGCTTACCCGGGTTCTCCTATGGCTACACCTTC
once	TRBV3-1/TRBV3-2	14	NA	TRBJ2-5	CASSQGEQGETQYF	TGTGCCAGCAGCCAAGGGGAACAGGGCGAGACCCAGTACTTC
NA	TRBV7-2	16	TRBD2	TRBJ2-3	CASSRRTSASTDTQYF	TGTGCCAGCAGCCGCAGGACTAGCGCGAGCACAGATACGCAGTATTTT
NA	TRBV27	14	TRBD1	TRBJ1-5	CASSRQGWLQPQHF	TGTGCCAGCAGCAGACAGGGGTGGCTTCAGCCCCAGCATTTT
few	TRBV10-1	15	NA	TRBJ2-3	CASSEAGHGGDTQYF	TGCGCCAGCAGTGAGGCGGGTCACGGCGGAGATACGCAGTATTTT
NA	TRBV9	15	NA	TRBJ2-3	CASSVGTVRTDTQYF	TGTGCCAGCAGCGTAGGAACAGTCCGCACAGATACGCAGTATTTT
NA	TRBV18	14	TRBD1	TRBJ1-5	CASSLRTGGQPQHF	TGTGCCAGCTCACTTAGGACAGGGGGCCAGCCCCAGCATTTT
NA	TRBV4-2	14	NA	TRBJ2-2	CASSQAAVTGELFF	TGTGCCAGCAGCCAGGCGGCGGTCACCGGGGAGCTGTTTTTT
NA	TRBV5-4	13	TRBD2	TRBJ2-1	CASHRDYNNEQFF	TGTGCCTCCCACCGGGACTACAACAATGAGCAGTTCTTC
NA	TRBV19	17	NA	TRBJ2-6	CASTLTGLLSGANVLTF	TGTGCCAGTACCCTCACCGGACTGTTATCTGGGGCCAACGTCCTGACTTTC
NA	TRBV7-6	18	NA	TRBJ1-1	CASSLASRLQGGDTEAFF	TGTGCCAGCAGCTTAGCGAGTCGCTTACAGGGTGGGGACACTGAAGCTTTCTTT
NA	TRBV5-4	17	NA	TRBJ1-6	CASKEGGRISYNSPLHF	TGTGCCAGCAAAGAGGGGGGGCGCATCTCCTATAATTCACCCCTCCACTTT
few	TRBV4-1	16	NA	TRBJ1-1	CASSQPSRVRGTEAFF	TGCGCCAGCAGCCAACCGAGCAGGGTAAGAGGCACTGAAGCTTTCTTT
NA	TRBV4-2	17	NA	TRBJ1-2	CASSREAGFGGNYGYTF	TGTGCCAGCAGCCGAGAGGCAGGGTTCGGTGGGAACTATGGCTACACCTTC